Below are 2 T cell receptor beta chains sequenced from a single sample in a study of OX40 agonist ivuxolimab in advanced cancers. Method: immunoSEQ multiplex PCR; TCRdb's copy keeps in-frame clones and lacks some. The profile shows nearly 80,000 clones, about 83% of them singletons. The source was CD4+ or CD8+ T cells sorted from blood, collected in a trial of the OX40 agonist ivuxolimab. The receptors were gathered from an adult with an advanced solid tumor such as melanoma, head and neck, liver or kidney cancer.

The chain links TRBV28 to TRBJ2-5; 8 bases align to TRBD2. The V gene's germline CDR1 is MDHEN and CDR2 SYDVKM. The ends lost 5 bases at V and 4 bases at J; junction bases unmatched: 12. The CDR3 is 16 residues long. CDR3 in amino acids: CASSPAAGRARETQYF. DNA of the CDR3: TGTGCCAGCAGTCCTGCGGCCGGGAGGGCTCGAGAGACCCAGTACTTC.

The J gene is TRBJ2-3, the V gene TRBV5-1; TRBD2 agrees at 14 bases. Germline-derived CDR1 and CDR2 are SGHRS and YFSETQ. This CDR3 has 15 residues. V was clipped by 5 bases and J by 5 bases; unmatched bases: 4. The CDR3 DNA sequence: TGCGCCAGCAGTCTGACTAGCGGGAGGGTAGATACGCAGTATTTT. Its protein is CASSLTSGRVDTQYF.